This TCR beta chain was profiled in a study of control samples from healthy donors and cancer patients. This clone appeared a few times. Only in-frame clones appear in the TCRdb table, and some are missing; sequencing was by immunoSEQ multiplex PCR. The sample has fewer than 500,000 clones; about nine tenths are singletons. The CDR3 is 15 amino acids. Trimming stripped 0 bases from V and 1 base from J, with 7 bases between. Germline V gene sequence: CDR1 GTSNPN, CDR2 SVGIG (reference sequence). The receptor comes from a middle-aged man with head and neck cancer. Sequencing was done on a sample of PBMCs. The V gene is TRBV30, the J gene TRBJ2-6; D unresolved. CDR3 nucleotide sequence: TGTGCCTGGAGTGTACATTCATCTGGGGCCAACGTCCTGACTTTC. It yields the protein CAWSVHSSGANVLTF.